This is a list of T cell receptor beta chains from one sample in a study of T cell repertoires in cytomegalovirus infection. TCRdb fed the reads into MiXCR, producing one record per CDR3 protein. The sample carries more than 400,000 distinct CDR3 sequences, more than 25% recorded once. Sequencing was carried out using PBMCs. The receptor set was obtained from a human donor in good health (CMV status not recorded). Some clones in this sample may be carry-over from other donors' samples. Each CDR3 is given with its conserved first and last residue. Fields, in order: clone size, V gene, J gene, D gene, CDR3 protein, CDR3 DNA. The D gene is left open where the match is weak. Clone size is shown for a subset of rows, as once, few, many or a class of expanded clone.

>many|TRBV7-2|TRBJ2-3|-
CASSLNLTPGAQYF
TGTGCCAGCAGCTTAAACTTAACCCCGGGGGCGCAGTATTTT
>few|TRBV7-2|TRBJ2-2|TRBD1
CASSPGQGLPGELFF
TGTGCCAGCAGCCCGGGACAGGGGCTCCCTGGGGAGCTGTTTTTT
>-|TRBV29-1|TRBJ2-3|-
CSLTSQGSTDTQYF
TGCAGCCTCACGTCCCAGGGGAGCACAGATACGCAGTATTTT
>many|TRBV7-3|TRBJ1-2|-
CASSLSDNNYGYTF
TGTGCCAGCAGCTTATCGGACAACAACTATGGCTACACCTTC
>-|TRBV7-2|TRBJ2-7|-
CASSPFILGLYEQYF
TGTGCCAGCAGCCCCTTCATTTTGGGGTTATACGAGCAGTACTTC
>-|TRBV19|TRBJ2-1|TRBD2
CASVAGVWFF
TGTGCCAGTGTAGCGGGAGTTTGGTTCTTC
>many|TRBV4-1|TRBJ2-7|-
CASSQERVGVYEQYF
TGCGCCAGCAGCCAAGAGAGGGTCGGGGTCTACGAGCAGTACTTC
>-|TRBV28|TRBJ1-4|-
CASRWRANEKLFF
TGTGCCAGCAGGTGGAGGGCGAATGAAAAACTGTTTTTT
>-|TRBV27|TRBJ1-1|-
CASSFSGSRNTEAFF
TGTGCCAGCAGTTTCAGTGGGTCGAGGAACACTGAAGCTTTCTTT
>-|TRBV4-1|TRBJ1-3|TRBD1
CTSSRRQGAGNTIYF
TGCACCAGCAGCCGCCGACAGGGGGCTGGAAACACCATATATTTT
>-|TRBV28|TRBJ2-7|-
CASSPPQVWQSEQYF
TGTGCCAGCAGCCCCCCCCAGGTTTGGCAAAGCGAGCAGTACTTC
>-|TRBV5-4|TRBJ2-1|-
CASSFQTVSYNEQFF
TGTGCCAGCAGCTTCCAGACTGTCTCCTACAATGAGCAGTTCTTC
>few|TRBV6-2/TRBV6-3|TRBJ1-1|-
CASRPTGSSEAFF
TGTGCCAGCAGGCCTACAGGGTCATCTGAAGCTTTCTTT
>-|TRBV4-1|TRBJ2-3|-
CASSARWGETDTQYF
TGCGCCAGCAGCGCCCGGTGGGGGGAGACAGATACGCAGTATTTT
>many|TRBV7-8|TRBJ2-1|-
CASSLDGAGEQFF
TGTGCCAGCAGCTTAGACGGAGCGGGTGAGCAGTTCTTC
>-|TRBV7-2|TRBJ1-2|TRBD1
CASSATGGLYGYTF
TGTGCCAGCAGCGCTACAGGGGGTCTCTATGGCTACACCTTC
>few|TRBV29-1|TRBJ1-2|-
CSAVVIDYGYTF
TGCAGCGCTGTGGTAATTGACTATGGCTACACCTTC
>-|TRBV12-3/TRBV12-4|TRBJ1-2|-
CASSLTPRAAGYTF
TGTGCCAGCAGCCTAACGCCGAGGGCAGCAGGCTACACCTTC
>once|TRBV18|TRBJ2-2|TRBD2
CASSPSGINTGELFF
TGTGCCAGCTCACCCAGCGGGATCAACACCGGGGAGCTGTTTTTT
>-|TRBV6-2/TRBV6-3|TRBJ2-7|-
CASFPSGTIPYEQYF
TGTGCCAGCTTCCCCTCGGGGACCATTCCCTACGAGCAGTACTTC
>-|TRBV12-3/TRBV12-4|TRBJ2-1|TRBD2
CASSPPGLAGAPVFF
TGTGCCAGCAGTCCCCCGGGACTAGCGGGGGCCCCGGTGTTCTTC
>many|TRBV7-4|TRBJ2-5|TRBD1
CASSTGGWGTQYF
TGTGCCAGCAGTACAGGGGGATGGGGGACCCAGTACTTC
>-|TRBV30|TRBJ2-7|TRBD2
CAWSGGLVSEQYF
TGTGCCTGGAGTGGGGGACTAGTATCCGAGCAGTACTTC
>many|TRBV12-3/TRBV12-4|TRBJ1-4|TRBD1
CASSTLDRGYEKLFF
TGTGCCAGCAGTACCTTGGACAGGGGGTATGAAAAACTGTTTTTT
>many|TRBV5-1|TRBJ2-5|-
CASSLGGTQETQYF
TGTGCCAGCAGCTTAGGGGGGACCCAAGAGACCCAGTACTTC
>-|TRBV6-5|TRBJ1-2|-
CASSYSGIGGDYGYTF
TGTGCCAGCAGTTACTCGGGAATCGGAGGGGACTATGGCTACACCTTC
>-|TRBV29-1|TRBJ1-2|-
CSVDSTDQWNYGYTF
TGCAGCGTTGACTCGACAGACCAATGGAACTATGGCTACACCTTC
>few|TRBV7-6|TRBJ2-7|TRBD2
CASRVSKTSGVHEQYF
TGTGCCAGCAGAGTCTCCAAGACTAGCGGGGTTCACGAGCAGTACTTC
>many|TRBV7-2|TRBJ1-6|-
CASSLQPESPLHF
TGTGCCAGCAGCTTACAGCCCGAGTCACCCCTCCACTTT
>many|TRBV12-3/TRBV12-4|TRBJ1-2|-
CASSRPGGHSYGYTF
TGTGCCAGCAGCCGCCCCGGGGGCCACAGCTATGGCTACACCTTC
>few|TRBV11-2|TRBJ2-4|TRBD2
CASSWKSGKDIQYF
TGTGCCAGCAGCTGGAAAAGCGGGAAGGACATTCAGTACTTC
>few|TRBV9|TRBJ2-2|-
CASSVGSGWGTGELFF
TGTGCCAGCAGCGTAGGTAGCGGATGGGGCACCGGGGAGCTGTTTTTT
>many|TRBV7-2|TRBJ2-7|-
CASSLGRGLYEQYF
TGTGCCAGCAGCTTAGGCAGGGGCCTCTACGAGCAGTACTTC
>-|TRBV18|TRBJ1-2|TRBD1
CASSPSAETGIYGYTF
TGTGCCAGCTCACCATCGGCTGAGACAGGGATCTATGGCTACACCTTC
>-|TRBV12-3/TRBV12-4|TRBJ2-1|TRBD2
CASSLGLAGQNNEQFF
TGTGCCAGCAGTTTAGGCCTAGCGGGGCAGAACAATGAGCAGTTCTTC
>many|TRBV7-2|TRBJ1-6|-
CASSPSRGLHF
TGTGCCAGCAGCCCCTCCCGGGGCCTCCACTTT
>many|TRBV7-2|TRBJ1-1|-
CASSLLVWALNTEAFF
TGTGCCAGCAGCTTACTAGTCTGGGCCCTGAACACTGAAGCTTTCTTT
>many|TRBV7-2|TRBJ1-2|-
CASSLAGTSNYGYTF
TGTGCCAGCAGCTTAGCCGGGACATCTAACTATGGCTACACCTTC
>-|TRBV6-2/TRBV6-3|TRBJ1-1|TRBD1
CASSLTGHDTEAFF
TGTGCCAGCAGTTTGACAGGGCACGACACTGAAGCTTTCTTT
>-|TRBV15|TRBJ1-1|-
CATSSRTVTPNTEAFF
TGTGCCACCAGCAGCCGGACAGTTACCCCGAACACTGAAGCTTTCTTT
>few|TRBV11-3|TRBJ2-3|TRBD1
CASSQGARSTDTQYF
TGTGCCAGCAGCCAGGGGGCGAGAAGCACAGATACGCAGTATTTT
>many|TRBV7-2|TRBJ1-4|-
CASSLSHGGGSAKLFF
TGTGCCAGCAGCTTAAGCCACGGGGGGGGTTCTGCAAAACTGTTTTTT
>few|TRBV19|TRBJ2-1|-
CASSSRQTNEQFF
TGTGCCAGTAGTTCCCGACAGACCAATGAGCAGTTCTTC
>-|TRBV6-1|TRBJ2-7|-
CASSNYYEQYF
TGTGCCAGCAGCAATTACTACGAGCAGTACTTC
>few|TRBV19|TRBJ1-4|-
CASRLGVLTNEKLFF
TGTGCCAGTCGTCTTGGGGTTCTCACTAATGAAAAACTGTTTTTT
>-|TRBV4-3|TRBJ2-1|-
CASSQMEGEQFF
TGCGCCAGCAGCCAGATGGAGGGGGAGCAGTTCTTC